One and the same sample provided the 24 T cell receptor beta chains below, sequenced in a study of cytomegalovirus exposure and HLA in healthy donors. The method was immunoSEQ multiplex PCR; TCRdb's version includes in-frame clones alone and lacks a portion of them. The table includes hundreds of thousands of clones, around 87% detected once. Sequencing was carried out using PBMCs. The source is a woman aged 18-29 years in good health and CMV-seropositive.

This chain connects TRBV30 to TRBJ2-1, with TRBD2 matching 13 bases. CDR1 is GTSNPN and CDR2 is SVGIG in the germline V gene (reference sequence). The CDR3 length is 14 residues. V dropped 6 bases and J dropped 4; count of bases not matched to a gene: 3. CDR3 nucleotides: TGTGCCTGCACTAGCGGGAGGGGTTACAATGAGCAGTTCTTC. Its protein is CACTSGRGYNEQFF. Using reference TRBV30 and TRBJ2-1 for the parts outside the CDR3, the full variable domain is SQTIHQWPATLVQPVGSPLSLECTVEGTSNPNLYWYRQAAGRGLQLLFYSVGIGQISSEVPQNLSASRPQDRQFILSSKKLLLSDSGFYLCACTSGRGYNEQFFGPGTRLTVL.

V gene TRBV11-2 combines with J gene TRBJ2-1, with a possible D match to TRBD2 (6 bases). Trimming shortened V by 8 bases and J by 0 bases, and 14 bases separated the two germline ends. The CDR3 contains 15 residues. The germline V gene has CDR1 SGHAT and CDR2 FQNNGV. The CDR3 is CASRTGGVSYNEQFF. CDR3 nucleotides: TGTGCCAGCCGTACAGGAGGGGTCTCCTACAATGAGCAGTTCTTC.

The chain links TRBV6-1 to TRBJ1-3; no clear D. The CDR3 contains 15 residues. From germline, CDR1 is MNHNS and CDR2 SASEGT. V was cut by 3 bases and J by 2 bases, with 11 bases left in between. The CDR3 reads CASSDGLHPGNTIYF. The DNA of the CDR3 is TGTGCCAGCAGTGACGGGTTACACCCTGGAAACACCATATATTTT.

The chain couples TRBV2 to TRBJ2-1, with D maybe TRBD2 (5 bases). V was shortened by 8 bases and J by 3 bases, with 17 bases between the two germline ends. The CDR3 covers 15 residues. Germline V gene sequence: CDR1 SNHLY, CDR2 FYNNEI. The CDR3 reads CASQNRRASYNEQFF. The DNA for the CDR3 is TGTGCCAGCCAGAATAGGCGGGCGAGCTACAATGAGCAGTTCTTC.

The CDR3 sequence: CASSLERNSYNEQFF. For the CDR3, the DNA is TGTGCCAGCAGCTTGGAGAGGAACTCCTACAATGAGCAGTTCTTC. This chain uses TRBV5-5 with TRBJ2-1; D not certain. Trimming left V 0 bases short and J 0 bases short, with 7 bases between. The CDR3 length is 15 residues. Germline values: CDR1 SGHKS, CDR2 YYEKEE (reference sequence). Using reference TRBV5-5 and TRBJ2-1 for the parts outside the CDR3, the full variable domain is DAGVTQSPTHLIKTRGQQVTLRCSPISGHKSVSWYQQVLGQGPQFIFQYYEKEERGRGNFPDRFSARQFPNYSSELNVNALLLGDSALYLCASSLERNSYNEQFFGPGTRLTVL.

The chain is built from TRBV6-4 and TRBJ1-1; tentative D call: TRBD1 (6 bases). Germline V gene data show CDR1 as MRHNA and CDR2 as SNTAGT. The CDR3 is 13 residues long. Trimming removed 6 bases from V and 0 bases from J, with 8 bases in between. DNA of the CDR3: TGTGCCAGCAGAACAGGGCTGAACACTGAAGCTTTCTTT. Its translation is CASRTGLNTEAFF.

In DNA, the CDR3 is TGTGCTAGTGGTTTGGCCCGACAGCTCCGGGGCTACACCTTC. It encodes CASGLARQLRGYTF. The chain couples TRBV12-5 to TRBJ1-2, with D tentatively TRBD1 (5 bases). Trimming took off 1 base at V and 8 bases at J, with 14 bases between the two ends. CDR3 size: 14 residues. Germline V CDR1 and CDR2: LGHNT, FRNRAP.

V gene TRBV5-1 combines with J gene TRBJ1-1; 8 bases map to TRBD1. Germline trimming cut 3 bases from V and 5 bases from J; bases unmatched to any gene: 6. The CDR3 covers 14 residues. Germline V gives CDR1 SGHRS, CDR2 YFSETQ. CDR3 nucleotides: TGCGCCAGCAGCTCATCCAGGGGGCAAACTGAAGCTTTCTTT. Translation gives CASSSSRGQTEAFF.

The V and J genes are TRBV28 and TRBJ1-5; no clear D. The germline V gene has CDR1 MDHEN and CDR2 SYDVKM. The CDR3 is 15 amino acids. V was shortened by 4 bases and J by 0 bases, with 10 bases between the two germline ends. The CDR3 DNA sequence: TGTGCCAGCAGTTATCAGGATTATAGCAATCAGCCCCAGCATTTT. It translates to CASSYQDYSNQPQHF.

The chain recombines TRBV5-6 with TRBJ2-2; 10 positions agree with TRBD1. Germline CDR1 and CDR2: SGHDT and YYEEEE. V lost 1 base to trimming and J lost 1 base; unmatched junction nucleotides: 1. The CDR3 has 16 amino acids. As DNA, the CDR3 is TGTGCCAGCAGCTTGTGGGACAGGGGGAACACCGGGGAGCTGTTTTTT. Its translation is CASSLWDRGNTGELFF.

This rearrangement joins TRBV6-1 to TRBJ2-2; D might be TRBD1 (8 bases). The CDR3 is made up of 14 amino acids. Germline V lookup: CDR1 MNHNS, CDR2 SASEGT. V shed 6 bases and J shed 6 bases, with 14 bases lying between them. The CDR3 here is CASSDRGGAGELFF. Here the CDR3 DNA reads TGTGCCAGCAGCGACAGGGGAGGGGCCGGGGAGCTGTTTTTT.

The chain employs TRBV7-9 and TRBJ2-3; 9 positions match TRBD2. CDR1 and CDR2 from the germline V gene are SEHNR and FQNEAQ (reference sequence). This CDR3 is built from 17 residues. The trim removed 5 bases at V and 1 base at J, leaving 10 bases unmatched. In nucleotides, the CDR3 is TGTGCCAGCAGCACGCGAACTCGGACTAGCGGCACAGATACGCAGTATTTT. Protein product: CASSTRTRTSGTDTQYF.

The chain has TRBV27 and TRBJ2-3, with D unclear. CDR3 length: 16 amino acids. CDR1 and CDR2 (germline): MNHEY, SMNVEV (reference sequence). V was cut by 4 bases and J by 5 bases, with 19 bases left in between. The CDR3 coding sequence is TGTGCCAGCAGTTCCCTCTCTTTAACGTTAGAAGATACGCAGTATTTT. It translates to CASSSLSLTLEDTQYF.

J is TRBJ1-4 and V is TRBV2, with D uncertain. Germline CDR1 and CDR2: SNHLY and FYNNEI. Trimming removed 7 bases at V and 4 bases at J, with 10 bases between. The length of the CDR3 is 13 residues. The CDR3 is CASIIEVNEKLFF. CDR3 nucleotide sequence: TGTGCCAGCATAATAGAGGTTAATGAAAAACTGTTTTTT.

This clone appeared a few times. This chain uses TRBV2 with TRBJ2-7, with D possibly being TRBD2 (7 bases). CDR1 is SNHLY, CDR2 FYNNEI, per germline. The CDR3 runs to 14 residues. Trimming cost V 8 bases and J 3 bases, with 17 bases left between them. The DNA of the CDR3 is TGTGCCAGCGGCGGGGGTAGGGGGTACTACGAGCAGTACTTC. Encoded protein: CASGGGRGYYEQYF.

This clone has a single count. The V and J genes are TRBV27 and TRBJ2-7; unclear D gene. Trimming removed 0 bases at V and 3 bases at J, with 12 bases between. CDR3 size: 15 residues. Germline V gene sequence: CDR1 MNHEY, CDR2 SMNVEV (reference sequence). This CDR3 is CASSLSDTGVYEQYF. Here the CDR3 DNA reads TGTGCCAGCAGTTTATCTGATACTGGAGTCTACGAGCAGTACTTC.

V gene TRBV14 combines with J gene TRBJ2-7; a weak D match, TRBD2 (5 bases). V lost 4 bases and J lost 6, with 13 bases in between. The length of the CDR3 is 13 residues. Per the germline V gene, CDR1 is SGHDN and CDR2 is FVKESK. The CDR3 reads CASSPGLAGEQYF. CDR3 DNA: TGTGCCAGCAGCCCGGGCCTCGCGGGCGAGCAGTACTTC.

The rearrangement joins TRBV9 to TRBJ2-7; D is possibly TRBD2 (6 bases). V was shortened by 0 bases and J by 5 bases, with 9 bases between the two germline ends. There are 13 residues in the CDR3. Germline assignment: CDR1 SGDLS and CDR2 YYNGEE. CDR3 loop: CASSVGWRDEQYF. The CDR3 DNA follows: TGTGCCAGCAGCGTAGGATGGAGGGACGAGCAGTACTTC.

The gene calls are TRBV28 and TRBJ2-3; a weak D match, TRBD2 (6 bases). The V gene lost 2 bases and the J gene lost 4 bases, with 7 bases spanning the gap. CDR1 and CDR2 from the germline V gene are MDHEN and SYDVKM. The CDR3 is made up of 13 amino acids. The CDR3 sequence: CASSLGGSDTQYF. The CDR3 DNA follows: TGTGCCAGCAGTTTAGGGGGGTCAGATACGCAGTATTTT.

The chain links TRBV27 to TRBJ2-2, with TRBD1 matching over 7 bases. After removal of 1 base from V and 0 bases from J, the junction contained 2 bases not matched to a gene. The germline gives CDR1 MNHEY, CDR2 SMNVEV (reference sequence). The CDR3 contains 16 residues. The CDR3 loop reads CASSLFTGANTGELFF. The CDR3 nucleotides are TGTGCCAGCAGTTTATTTACAGGGGCGAACACCGGGGAGCTGTTTTTT.

The CDR3: CSVLSPLQETQYF. DNA of the CDR3: TGCAGCGTCCTATCTCCTCTCCAAGAGACCCAGTACTTC. The chain is built from TRBV29-1 and TRBJ2-5; unclear D gene. Looked up from germline, CDR1 is SQVTM and CDR2 is ANQGSEA. V was trimmed by 6 bases and J by 1 base, leaving 12 bases between them. The CDR3 consists of 13 residues.

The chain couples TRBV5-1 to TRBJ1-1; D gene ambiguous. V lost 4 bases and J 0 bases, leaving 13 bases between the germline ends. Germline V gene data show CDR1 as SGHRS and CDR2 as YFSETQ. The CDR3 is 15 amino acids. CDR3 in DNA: TGCGCCAGCAGCCCCTTGGGAGGGCTGAACACTGAAGCTTTCTTT. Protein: CASSPLGGLNTEAFF.

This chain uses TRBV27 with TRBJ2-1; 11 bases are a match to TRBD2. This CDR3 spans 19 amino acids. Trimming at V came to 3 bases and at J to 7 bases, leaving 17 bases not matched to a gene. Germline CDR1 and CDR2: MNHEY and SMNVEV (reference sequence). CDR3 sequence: CASSFRPPSLAGGENEQFF. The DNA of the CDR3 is TGTGCCAGCAGTTTTCGCCCCCCAAGCCTAGCGGGAGGAGAAAATGAGCAGTTCTTC.

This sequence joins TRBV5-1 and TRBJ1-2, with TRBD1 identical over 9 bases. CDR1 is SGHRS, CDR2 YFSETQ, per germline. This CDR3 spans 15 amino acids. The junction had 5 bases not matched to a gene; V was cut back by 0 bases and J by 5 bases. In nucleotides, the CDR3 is TGCGCCAGCAGCTTGGCGTCGGGACAGGGTTATGGCTACACCTTC. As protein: CASSLASGQGYGYTF. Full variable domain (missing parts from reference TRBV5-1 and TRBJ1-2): KAGVTQTPRYLIKTRGQQVTLSCSPISGHRSVSWYQQTPGQGLQFLFEYFSETQRNKGNFPGRFSGRQFSNSRSEMNVSTLELGDSALYLCASSLASGQGYGYTFGSGTRLTVV.